Below, 26 T cell receptor beta chains from the same sample are listed, as sequenced in a study of siplizumab effects on memory and regulatory T cells (dated by TCRdb to 2018 to 2020). The library was built by means of the immunoSEQ multiplex PCR assay. The table was pulled from immuneACCESS by TCRdb, which kept in-frame rearrangements only. Such tables lose some clones; where checked, under half of the loss comes from unresolved V genes, and the rest has no known cause. For this sample there are 100,000 or so clones; around 92% appear just once. The ten biggest clones cover around 2.6% of the sample. The sequenced sample consisted of CD4+ T cells sorted from blood. These receptors originate from a human donor in good health. Some clones in this sample may be carry-over from other donors' samples.

The chain is built from TRBV9 and TRBJ2-7; TRBD1 is a possible D gene (6 bases). The germline V gene encodes CDR1 SGDLS and CDR2 YYNGEE. The CDR3 runs 15 residues. V lost 4 bases, J lost 0 bases, and 14 bases lay in between. In DNA form, the CDR3 reads TGTGCCAGCAGCCCCCGACAGGTCTCCTCCTACGAGCAGTACTTC. Protein product: CASSPRQVSSYEQYF. Looking up the rest from reference TRBV9 and TRBJ2-7 gives the full variable domain: DSGVTQTPKHLITATGQRVTLRCSPRSGDLSVYWYQQSLDQGLQFLIQYYNGEERAKGNILERFSAQQFPDLHSELNLSSLELGDSALYFCASSPRQVSSYEQYFGPGTRLTVT.

This chain links TRBV9 with TRBJ1-2, with D perhaps TRBD1 (5 bases). Germline CDR1 SGDLS, CDR2 YYNGEE. V dropped 0 bases and J dropped 3 bases, with 6 bases sitting between them. This CDR3 spans 13 amino acids. CDR3 nucleotide sequence: TGTGCCAGCAGCGTAGGGGGGTACTATGGCTACACCTTC. It encodes CASSVGGYYGYTF.

This CDR3 is CASSWRRTYEQYF. CDR3 in DNA: TGTGCCAGCAGCTGGCGACGAACCTACGAGCAGTACTTC. The rearrangement links TRBV27 to TRBJ2-7; no clear D. With 6 bases removed from V and 2 bases from J, the gap between germline ends came to 11 bases. The CDR3 is 13 amino acids. The V gene's germline CDR1 is MNHEY and CDR2 SMNVEV (reference sequence).

The chain employs TRBV5-1 and TRBJ1-2; 7 nucleotides agree with TRBD1. There are 14 residues in the CDR3. Unmatched junction bases numbered 9, after V lost 8 bases and J lost 2 bases. CDR1 SGHRS and CDR2 YFSETQ come from the germline V gene. CDR3 coding DNA: TGCGCCAGTCGGGGGGACAGTGGGAACTATGGCTACACCTTC. Amino acid sequence: CASRGDSGNYGYTF.

This sequence joins TRBV7-9 and TRBJ2-3; D not certain. There are 11 residues in the CDR3. In germline, CDR1 is SEHNR, CDR2 FQNEAQ (reference sequence). V was clipped by 4 bases and J by 2 bases, with 1 base between them. The CDR3 loop reads CASSYTDTQYF. DNA of the CDR3: TGTGCCAGCAGCTACACAGATACGCAGTATTTT.

The chain employs TRBV18 and TRBJ2-7; 9 nucleotides agree with TRBD2. V lost 3 bases, J lost 5 bases, and 5 bases stayed unmatched. Germline CDR1 KGHSH, CDR2 LQKENI. CDR3 size: 14 residues. CDR3 sequence reads: CASSPVSSGNEQYF. The CDR3 DNA is TGTGCCAGCTCACCGGTATCTAGCGGGAACGAGCAGTACTTC. Looking up the rest from reference TRBV18 and TRBJ2-7 gives the full variable domain: NAGVMQNPRHLVRRRGQEARLRCSPMKGHSHVYWYRQLPEEGLKFMVYLQKENIIDESGMPKERFSAEFPKEGPSILRIQQVVRGDSAAYFCASSPVSSGNEQYFGPGTRLTVT.

This clone was observed a single time. This chain joins TRBV5-6 and TRBJ2-5; tentative D call: TRBD2 (5 bases). Trimming pared 2 bases from V and 0 bases from J, leaving 11 bases between. The CDR3 has 15 residues. Germline lookup yields CDR1 SGHDT and CDR2 YYEEEE. CDR3 nucleotides: TGTGCCAGCAGCTTATCCCTAGCCAACCAAGAGACCCAGTACTTC. It codes for CASSLSLANQETQYF.

The genes are TRBV14 and TRBJ2-5; no definite D call. The germline gives CDR1 SGHDN, CDR2 FVKESK. Trimming took off 0 bases at V and 5 bases at J, with 4 bases between the two ends. The CDR3 is 12 residues long. DNA of the CDR3: TGTGCCAGCAGCCAAGATAGCGAGACCCAGTACTTC. This translates into CASSQDSETQYF.

This chain joins TRBV18 and TRBJ2-5; D not resolved. Germline-derived CDR1 and CDR2 are KGHSH and LQKENI. The CDR3 is 11 residues long. V lost 3 bases and J lost 7, with 6 bases in between. The CDR3 is CASSPIGTQYF. As DNA, the CDR3 is TGTGCCAGCTCACCGATCGGGACCCAGTACTTC.

This chain connects TRBV9 to TRBJ2-2; 15 bases map to TRBD2. The junction had 2 bases not matched to a gene; V was cut back by 0 bases and J by 8 bases. Germline V gene data show CDR1 as SGDLS and CDR2 as YYNGEE. The CDR3 covers 16 residues. CDR3 sequence (DNA): TGTGCCAGCAGCGTAGCGGGACTAGCGGGAGGAGGGGAGCTGTTTTTT. Its translation is CASSVAGLAGGGELFF.

The V gene is TRBV27, the J gene TRBJ2-7, with D maybe TRBD2 (6 bases). V was shortened by 5 bases and J by 3 bases, with 14 bases between the two germline ends. Looked up from germline, CDR1 is MNHEY and CDR2 is SMNVEV (reference sequence). The CDR3 runs to 14 residues. The CDR3, as DNA: TGTGCCAGCAGTAACGGCCGACTAGGCTACGAGCAGTACTTC. Translating gives CASSNGRLGYEQYF.

This clone was seen a single time. V usage is TRBV19 and J usage is TRBJ2-1; D is possibly TRBD1 (6 bases). Trimming stripped 8 bases from V and 0 bases from J, with 14 bases between. The CDR3 totals 15 residues. Looked up from germline, CDR1 is LNHDA and CDR2 is SQIVND (reference sequence). The CDR3 loop is CASRGGISSYNEQFF. For the CDR3, the DNA is TGTGCCAGTCGAGGGGGTATAAGCTCCTACAATGAGCAGTTCTTC.

CDR3 nucleotide sequence: TGTGCCAGCAGCTTAGATTTCAGGGACAGGGGGTACAATGAGCAGTTCTTC. Translating gives CASSLDFRDRGYNEQFF. V gene TRBV11-3 combines with J gene TRBJ2-1; TRBD1 agrees at 11 bases. From germline, CDR1 is SGHNT and CDR2 YENEEA. This CDR3 is built from 17 residues. The V gene end was trimmed by 0 bases and the J gene end by 4 bases; junction bases not matched to a gene: 5.

With respect to this clone: Other DNA sequences of this sample code for an identical CDR3. V is TRBV11-3 and J is TRBJ2-7; tentatively, D is TRBD2 (6 bases). CDR1 is SGHNT and CDR2 is YENEEA in the germline V gene. V was cut by 5 bases and J by 1 base, with 12 bases left in between. The CDR3 loop spans 14 amino acids. The CDR3 region is CASSLTSGSYEQYF. CDR3 nucleotides: TGTGCCAGCAGCCTCACCAGCGGGTCCTACGAGCAGTACTTC.

The gene calls are TRBV5-4 and TRBJ2-7; the D gene is possibly TRBD2 (6 bases). The CDR3 runs 14 residues. CDR1 is SGHNT and CDR2 is YYREEE in the germline V gene (reference sequence). V was trimmed by 2 bases and J by 1 base, leaving 10 bases between them. The CDR3: CASSFGGGSYEQYF. As DNA, the CDR3 is TGTGCCAGCAGCTTCGGGGGAGGTTCCTACGAGCAGTACTTC.

In DNA form, the CDR3 reads TGTGCCATCAGTGCGGAGAACACTGAAGCTTTCTTT. Translated: CAISAENTEAFF. The V call is TRBV10-3, the J call TRBJ1-1; no firm D call. V was cut by 4 bases and J by 1 base, with 4 bases left in between. The germline CDR1 and CDR2 sequences are ENHRY and SYGVKD. This CDR3 contains 12 residues.

This chain joins TRBV7-9 and TRBJ1-4; D not certain. Trimming shortened V by 8 bases and J by 6 bases, and 10 bases separated the two germline ends. The germline V gene encodes CDR1 SEHNR and CDR2 FQNEAQ (reference sequence). The CDR3 runs to 12 residues. CDR3 in amino acids: CASGEGYEKLFF. In nucleotides, the CDR3 is TGTGCCAGCGGGGAGGGCTATGAAAAACTGTTTTTT.

This chain uses TRBV25-1 with TRBJ2-3, with TRBD2 matching over 9 bases. The CDR3 loop spans 16 amino acids. Trimming cost V 3 bases and J 6 bases; bases outside gene matches: 10. The germline V gene has CDR1 MGHDK and CDR2 SYGVNS. The chain's CDR3 is CASSDVRTSDRDTQYF. CDR3 DNA sequence: TGTGCCAGCAGTGACGTACGGACTAGCGATAGGGATACGCAGTATTTT.

This clone has a single count. V is TRBV4-1 and J is TRBJ2-2, with 8 bases that match TRBD1. This CDR3 has 19 amino acids. V was clipped by 2 bases and J by 1 base; unmatched bases: 12. CDR1 MGHRA and CDR2 YSYEKL come from the germline V gene. The CDR3 coding sequence is TGCGCCAGCAGCCAATACGGACAGGGCGACGGTTTGAACACCGGGGAGCTGTTTTTT. It codes for CASSQYGQGDGLNTGELFF.

The V call is TRBV9, the J call TRBJ2-2; the D is unclear. CDR1 SGDLS and CDR2 YYNGEE come from the germline V gene. The V gene lost 0 bases and the J gene lost 1 base, with 7 bases spanning the gap. The CDR3 has 15 residues. Here the CDR3 reads CASSVVSVNTGELFF. The CDR3 bases are TGTGCCAGCAGCGTAGTATCAGTGAACACCGGGGAGCTGTTTTTT.

This rearrangement joins TRBV5-4 to TRBJ2-2; the D is unclear. V was trimmed by 4 bases and J by 6 bases, leaving 7 bases between them. Per the germline V gene, CDR1 is SGHNT and CDR2 is YYREEE (reference sequence). CDR3 length: 12 residues. CDR3 loop: CASSPVPGELFF. CDR3 DNA sequence: TGTGCCAGCAGCCCCGTTCCCGGGGAGCTGTTTTTT.

V gene TRBV19 combines with J gene TRBJ2-6; D is undetermined. Germline CDR1 reads LNHDA; CDR2 reads SQIVND (reference sequence). V lost 1 base and J 0 bases, leaving 7 bases between the germline ends. The CDR3 covers 16 residues. The CDR3 region has the DNA TGTGCCAGTAGTATAGGGCGGAACTCTGGGGCCAACGTCCTGACTTTC. It encodes CASSIGRNSGANVLTF.

The chain couples TRBV7-9 to TRBJ1-1; the D is unclear. This CDR3 contains 14 residues. Germline loops: CDR1 SEHNR, CDR2 FQNEAQ (reference sequence). V was cut by 0 bases and J by 5 bases, with 10 bases left in between. DNA of the CDR3: TGTGCCAGCAGCTTAGCGTCACTGGGGACTGAAGCTTTCTTT. Amino acid sequence: CASSLASLGTEAFF.

The chain has TRBV27 and TRBJ2-1; D remains ambiguous. CDR1 and CDR2 from the germline V gene are MNHEY and SMNVEV (reference sequence). Trimming took 3 bases from V and 3 from J, leaving 12 bases between them. This CDR3 is 15 amino acids long. The CDR3 DNA is TGTGCCAGCAGTTTGGGTTCCTTCGGCTACAATGAGCAGTTCTTC. Translation: CASSLGSFGYNEQFF.

J is TRBJ1-4 and V is TRBV25-1, with D hard to call. The V end was cut by 3 bases, the J end by 3 bases, with 5 bases between. The V gene's germline CDR1 is MGHDK and CDR2 SYGVNS. The CDR3 consists of 13 residues. The CDR3 here is CASSDGPNEKLFF. The CDR3 nucleotides read TGTGCCAGCAGTGACGGGCCTAATGAAAAACTGTTTTTT.

This clone has a handful of counts. The rearrangement uses TRBV29-1 and TRBJ1-1; D is ambiguous. This CDR3 is built from 11 residues. Looked up from germline, CDR1 is SQVTM and CDR2 is ANQGSEA. Trimming took off 5 bases at V and 2 bases at J, with 6 bases between the two ends. The chain's CDR3 is CSVHLNTEAFF. CDR3 in DNA: TGCAGCGTTCATTTAAACACTGAAGCTTTCTTT.